Described below is a single T cell receptor beta chain sequence and its context. Antigen: not known. This sample was included in a study of cytotoxic CD8 clonotypes in ibrutinib-treated CLL. Study information: For this cohort, patients were ten to twelve relapsed/refractory and approximately 14 treatment-naive, while under 18 were IGHV unmutated. Outcomes included some 24 partial and 2 complete responses; after median about 68 months, roughly 14 stayed remitted and roughly twelve progressed. General study results and limits: Public clonotypes, rarely seen, contracted or held steady on treatment.

Assay used: immunoSEQ multiplex PCR; TCRdb lists only in-frame clones, some missing. The table lists hundreds of thousands of clones, less than 75% of them singletons. The trim removed 7 bases at V and 4 bases at J, leaving 6 bases unmatched. There are 12 residues in the CDR3. Germline CDR1 reads SQVTM; CDR2 reads ANQGSEA. The source material was PBMCs, sampled after 24 months of ibrutinib treatment. V gene TRBV29-1 combines with J gene TRBJ1-2; 7 positions match TRBD1. The sequence was obtained from a human donor with chronic lymphocytic leukemia. The CDR3 spells CSETGVGYGYTF. For the CDR3, the DNA is TGCAGCGAAACAGGGGTTGGCTATGGCTACACCTTC.